This T cell receptor beta chain was sequenced in a study of cytomegalovirus exposure and HLA in healthy donors. V lost 0 bases and J lost 10; bases outside the gene matches: 12. The CDR3 is 17 amino acids. Germline V gene lookup returns CDR1 SGHDN and CDR2 FVKESK. Primers included in the PCR were 60 Vbeta and 13 Jbeta primers. The protocol was immunoSEQ multiplex PCR, while the TCRdb copy is restricted to in-frame clones and leaves out a portion. The sample gives about 210,000 clones, around 80% of which show up once; approximately 0.47% is in the top ten. The TCR sequence derives from a boy aged 5-17 years in good health and CMV-seronegative. The sample consisted of PBMCs. The V and J genes are TRBV14 and TRBJ1-6, with 7 bases aligning to TRBD1. The CDR3 reads CASSQEYQRGLNSPLHF. The CDR3 DNA sequence: TGTGCCAGCAGCCAAGAATATCAGAGGGGGCTAAACTCACCCCTCCACTTT.